This T cell receptor beta chain appears in the sequencing data of a study of neurological immune-mediated disorders. Findings and caveats of the study: Private repertoires in all groups were suggested by the finding that expanded clones across subjects shared no CDR3 amino acid sequences.

This clonotype was detected ten times or more. What it recognizes is unknown. Using its own MiXCR run on the 5' RACE reads, TCRdb lists one record per CDR3 protein. The table shows around 69,000 distinct CDR3 sequences, with about 4.9% occurring only once. The germline gives CDR1 DFQATT, CDR2 SNEGSKA (reference sequence). V was clipped by 6 bases and J by 1 base, with 12 bases between them. This CDR3 is 13 amino acids long. The receptor's source is a man aged 25 to 45 with multiple sclerosis. The V call is TRBV20-1, the J call TRBJ1-1; D is undetermined. The specimen sequenced was PBMCs. CDR3 region: CSASEVKNTEAFF. For the CDR3, the DNA is TGCAGTGCGTCGGAGGTTAAGAACACTGAAGCTTTCTTT.